A single sample is the source of the 30 T cell receptor beta chains below, sequenced in a study of T cells in Graves' hyperthyroidism and ophthalmopathy. Template material for amplifying TCR beta CDR3 regions consisted of RNA transcripts. The study used the HTBI primer set for a first-round RT-PCR of the TCR CDR3. TCRdb analysed the multiplex PCR reads with MiXCR anew, one entry per CDR3 protein. The data hold roughly 500,000 distinct CDR3 sequences, with approximately 15% observed a single time. Sequenced input: blood. These receptors all stem from a woman between 25 and 40 years old with Graves' hyperthyroidism that later progressed to Graves' ophthalmopathy.

The chain carries TRBV20-1 and TRBJ1-1, with 8 bases identical to TRBD1. CDR1 DFQATT and CDR2 SNEGSKA come from the germline V gene (reference sequence). The CDR3 loop spans 12 amino acids. After removal of 7 bases from V and 4 bases from J, the junction contained 5 bases not matched to a gene. The DNA of the CDR3 is TGCAGTGTTCCGGACAGGGTCACTGAAGCTTTCTTT. It translates to CSVPDRVTEAFF.

This clonotype was observed a few times. The V gene is TRBV20-1, the J gene TRBJ1-1; 7 nucleotides match TRBD1. The CDR3 loop spans 13 amino acids. Germline V CDR1 and CDR2: DFQATT, SNEGSKA (reference sequence). J was trimmed by 0 bases and V by 5 bases; bases with no gene match: 3. The CDR3 DNA sequence: TGCAGTGCTTCGGACAGGTTGAACACTGAAGCTTTCTTT. The encoded protein is CSASDRLNTEAFF.

On this clonotype itself: The CDR3 ends on some other residue instead of the conserved phenylalanine or tryptophan, so this is likely a read error. The chain carries TRBV29-1 and TRBJ2-7; 13 positions agree with TRBD2. The J segment lost 4 bases and the V segment lost 6 bases, leaving 6 bases of the junction unmatched. Germline CDR1 is SQVTM and CDR2 is ANQGSEA. The CDR3 extends over 14 amino acids. For the CDR3, the DNA is TGCAGCGTAACTAGCGGGAGGGCCCCATACGAGCAGTACTCC. Translating it yields CSVTSGRAPYEQYS.

This clonotype was detected many times. The CDR3: CASTTGLGGNTIYF. CDR3 DNA sequence: TGTGCCAGCACCACCGGGCTCGGAGGAAACACCATATATTTT. V and J are TRBV12-3 or TRBV12-4 and TRBJ1-3; D is unresolved. The CDR3 loop spans 14 amino acids. V dropped 7 bases and J dropped 4 bases, with 14 bases sitting between them.

In its sample, this clonotype was seen many times. V and J are TRBV5-8 and TRBJ1-1, with D uncertain. Germline lookup yields CDR1 SGHTS and CDR2 YDEGEE. This CDR3 has 13 amino acids. V was shortened by 0 bases and J by 3 bases, with 6 bases between the two germline ends. This chain's CDR3 is CASSLAYDTEAFF. The CDR3 DNA sequence: TGTGCCAGCAGCTTGGCCTATGACACTGAAGCTTTCTTT.

This clonotype was observed a few times. The chain links TRBV7-2 to TRBJ2-7, with 8 bases lining up with TRBD2. Germline V gene data show CDR1 as SGHTA and CDR2 as FQGNSA. CDR3 size: 15 residues. V lost 1 base, J lost 6 bases, and 8 bases stayed unmatched. The CDR3 nucleotides read TGTGCCAGCAGCTTAGAGCCGGGAGGGGTTGGCGAGCAGTACTTC. This sequence encodes CASSLEPGGVGEQYF.

This clonotype was seen at least ten times. The V and J genes are TRBV2 and TRBJ2-7; 9 bases are a match to TRBD2. The CDR3 spans 14 residues. V was pared by 4 bases and J by 6 bases, with 7 bases of the junction left unmatched. Per germline, CDR1 SNHLY and CDR2 FYNNEI. The CDR3 nucleotides read TGTGCCAGCAGTGGGGGACTAGCCCCCCTCGAGCAGTACTTC. Its protein is CASSGGLAPLEQYF.

The CDR3 DNA follows: TGTGCCAGCAGCGTAGATAGGTCTAGCGATGGCGCCGGGGAGCTGTTTTTT. Translation: CASSVDRSSDGAGELFF. V gene TRBV9 combines with J gene TRBJ2-2; D is possibly TRBD2 (6 bases). The CDR3 contains 17 residues. The germline V gene has CDR1 SGDLS and CDR2 YYNGEE. The V gene lost 0 bases and the J gene lost 6 bases, with 18 bases spanning the gap.

In this sample, this clonotype turned up many times. The gene calls are TRBV7-3 and TRBJ2-1, with D unclear. The germline CDR1 and CDR2 sequences are SGHTA and FQGTGA. There are 13 residues in the CDR3. The V end lost 2 bases, the J end lost 8 bases, and 10 bases lay between the germline ends. The CDR3 spells CASSLGVRDEQFF. As DNA, the CDR3 is TGTGCCAGCAGCTTAGGCGTAAGGGATGAGCAGTTCTTC.

The chain joins TRBV6-2 or TRBV6-3 to TRBJ2-2; 13 bases are shared with TRBD2. This CDR3 region has 14 residues. The V and J ends lost 6 bases and 10 bases, in that order; junction bases with no gene match: 5. Germline CDR1 and CDR2: MNHEY and SVGEGT. CDR3 residues: CASRGLAGVEELFF. In DNA, the CDR3 is TGTGCCAGCAGAGGACTAGCGGGGGTTGAGGAGCTGTTTTTT.

V and J are TRBV10-1 and TRBJ2-7; D is perhaps TRBD1 (5 bases). Germline loops: CDR1 WNHNN, CDR2 SYGVQD (reference sequence). This CDR3 is 14 amino acids long. The germline V and J ends were trimmed by 0 bases and 6 bases, with 12 bases remaining between them. The CDR3 DNA is TGCGCCAGCAGTGAGTCCGGCAGGGAAGGCGAGCAGTACTTC. Translated, it gives CASSESGREGEQYF.

This clonotype was counted ten times or more. The chain joins TRBV28 to TRBJ1-4; TRBD1 agrees at 8 bases. The CDR3 has 15 residues. The J segment lost 7 bases and the V segment lost 5 bases, leaving 9 bases of the junction unmatched. Germline V gives CDR1 MDHEN, CDR2 SYDVKM. The CDR3 is CASSPPTGEGEKLFF. The CDR3 DNA follows: TGTGCCAGCAGTCCTCCGACAGGGGAAGGTGAAAAACTGTTTTTT.

This clonotype occurred many times. V is TRBV25-1 and J is TRBJ1-5, with D possibly matching TRBD1 (5 bases). V lost 10 bases and J 0 bases, leaving 28 bases between the germline ends. CDR1 is MGHDK, CDR2 SYGVNS, per germline. The CDR3 contains 19 residues. CDR3 coding DNA: TGTGCCATACAGGTCGGAGGACCCGGAATCACTTATAGCAATCAGCCCCAGCATTTT. Its translation is CAIQVGGPGITYSNQPQHF.

This rearrangement joins TRBV12-3 or TRBV12-4 to TRBJ2-2, with no clear D. This CDR3 comprises 14 residues. Trimming shortened V by 6 bases and J by 2 bases, and 10 bases separated the two germline ends. CDR3 amino acids: CASRGAANTGELFF. CDR3 bases: TGTGCCAGCAGAGGAGCAGCAAACACCGGGGAGCTGTTTTTT.

The table lists this clonotype with many counts. CDR3 loop: CASSRDREGYGYTF. The DNA for the CDR3 is TGTGCCAGCAGTCGGGACAGGGAGGGCTATGGCTACACCTTC. This chain joins TRBV12-3 or TRBV12-4 and TRBJ1-2, with 9 bases aligning to TRBD1. CDR3 length: 14 amino acids. With 5 bases clipped from V and 4 bases from J, the junction kept 5 bases outside the gene matches.

This clonotype was counted at least ten times. V gene TRBV19 combines with J gene TRBJ1-5; a possible D gene is TRBD1 (6 bases). V was clipped by 3 bases and J by 8 bases, with 20 bases between them. Germline V lookup: CDR1 LNHDA, CDR2 SQIVND (reference sequence). This CDR3 has 16 residues. CDR3 nucleotide sequence: TGTGCCAGTAGTATGGGGGCGAAGGGGGGAGTGAAGCCCCAGCATTTT. It encodes CASSMGAKGGVKPQHF.

CDR3 region: CATSAGTGNGANVLTF. The CDR3 nucleotides read TGTGCCACCAGTGCCGGGACAGGGAATGGGGCCAACGTCCTGACTTTC. The chain recombines TRBV24-1 with TRBJ2-6, with 9 positions matching TRBD1. Trimming cost V 5 bases and J 3 bases; bases outside gene matches: 4. The length of the CDR3 is 16 residues. Germline V CDR1 and CDR2: KGHDR, SFDVKD.

This clonotype was detected many times. DNA of the CDR3: TGTGCCAGCAGTCTTACAGGGGGCATAGGGTCACCCCTCCACTTT. Its translation: CASSLTGGIGSPLHF. J is TRBJ1-6 and V is TRBV28; 9 bases align to TRBD1. In germline, CDR1 is MDHEN, CDR2 SYDVKM. CDR3 length equals 15 residues. The ends lost 5 bases at V and 10 bases at J; junction bases unmatched: 9. Together with reference TRBV28 and TRBJ1-6, the CDR3 gives the full variable domain: DVKVTQSSRYLVKRTGEKVFLECVQDMDHENMFWYRQDPGLGLRLIYFSYDVKMKEKGDIPEGYSVSREKKERFSLILESASTNQTSMYLCASSLTGGIGSPLHFGNGTRLTVT.

Turning to this clonotype: The CDR3 ends on some other residue instead of the conserved phenylalanine or tryptophan, so this is likely a read error. J is TRBJ2-3 and V is TRBV27; D is unclear. The CDR3 contains 11 residues. Deletions cut 3 bases from V and 6 bases from J, with 4 bases between. Germline CDR1 reads MNHEY; CDR2 reads SMNVEV (reference sequence). In DNA form, the CDR3 reads TGTGCCAGCAGTTTTGGGGATACGCAGTATTCT. This sequence encodes CASSFGDTQYS.

The table lists this clonotype with many counts. The chain uses TRBV7-2 and TRBJ1-2, with 11 nucleotides matching TRBD1. This CDR3 region has 16 residues. Losses at the gene ends were 1 base for V and 4 bases for J; bases not matched to a gene: 5. Germline V gene lookup returns CDR1 SGHTA and CDR2 FQGNSA. In DNA, the CDR3 is TGTGCCAGCAGCTTAGATGTCGGGACAGGGGGCTATGGCTACACCTTC. Translating gives CASSLDVGTGGYGYTF.

Comments on this clonotype: Given the absence of the conserved phenylalanine or tryptophan at the CDR3 end, a read error is likely. The chain couples TRBV3-1 to TRBJ1-1; D gene unclear. CDR1 is LGHDT and CDR2 is YNNKEL in the germline V gene (reference sequence). This CDR3 has 11 residues. CDR3 nucleotides: TGTGCCAGCAGCCAGAACACTGGAGCTTTCCTT. It is translated as CASSQNTGAFL.

This clonotype occurred many times. The chain couples TRBV11-2 to TRBJ2-3, with 9 positions matching TRBD2. CDR1 and CDR2 from the germline V gene are SGHAT and FQNNGV. V lost 3 bases and J lost 8; bases outside the gene matches: 9. The CDR3 consists of 15 residues. The CDR3 sequence: CASSFSGSPRGTQYF. The DNA for the CDR3 is TGTGCCAGCAGCTTTAGCGGGAGTCCCCGGGGTACGCAGTATTTT.

The sample holds many counts of this clonotype. The chain links TRBV29-1 to TRBJ2-2; D is perhaps TRBD1 (5 bases). Looked up from germline, CDR1 is SQVTM and CDR2 is ANQGSEA. Trimming stripped 1 base from V and 6 bases from J, with 18 bases between. The CDR3 is 16 amino acids. DNA for the CDR3: TGCAGCGTTGAAGGGTCGATAGGGGCGATGGCCGGGGAGCTGTTTTTT. Protein product: CSVEGSIGAMAGELFF.

Comments on this clonotype: A much larger clone is a single base away; this may be a read error. The chain carries TRBV12-3 or TRBV12-4 and TRBJ2-2; 12 bases match TRBD2. CDR3 size: 15 residues. Written as DNA, the CDR3 is TGTGCCAGCAACCTTCTAGCGGGAGGGCCTATGGAGCTGCTTTTT. As protein: CASNLLAGGPMELLF.

This clonotype was seen at least ten times. This chain joins TRBV7-2 and TRBJ2-7; 8 bases line up with TRBD2. V lost 3 bases to trimming and J lost 4 bases; unmatched junction nucleotides: 11. Germline V gives CDR1 SGHTA, CDR2 FQGNSA. The CDR3 runs to 16 residues. CDR3 in amino acids: CASSFPKGLGGYEQYF. CDR3 in DNA: TGTGCCAGCAGCTTCCCCAAGGGACTAGGGGGGTACGAGCAGTACTTC.

This clonotype has ten or more counts. The chain employs TRBV29-1 and TRBJ2-1; TRBD2 matches at 12 bases. V gave up 6 bases and J gave up 4 bases; unmatched junction bases: 7. The CDR3 loop spans 15 amino acids. The germline gives CDR1 SQVTM, CDR2 ANQGSEA. CDR3 region: CSVPGTSGRYNEQFF. The DNA for the CDR3 is TGCAGCGTACCCGGGACTAGCGGGCGATACAATGAGCAGTTCTTC.

This clonotype has at least ten counts. V and J are TRBV27 and TRBJ2-7; 7 positions match TRBD1. The CDR3 is 16 amino acids. Germline V gene data show CDR1 as MNHEY and CDR2 as SMNVEV (reference sequence). Unmatched junction bases numbered 5, after V lost 0 bases and J lost 0 bases. DNA of the CDR3: TGTGCCAGCAGTTTATCCCTGGGACAGACCTCCTACGAGCAGTACTTC. Encoded protein: CASSLSLGQTSYEQYF.

Concerning this clonotype: At one boundary the junction diverges from the germline segment, which might be a read error. This chain links TRBV20-1 with TRBJ2-4, with 10 bases aligning to TRBD1. The CDR3 totals 15 residues. CDR1 and CDR2 from the germline V gene are DFQATT and SNEGSKA (reference sequence). CDR3 nucleotide sequence: TGCAGTGCTAATGACAGGGGGCTTACCAAAAACATTCAGTCCTTC. Translating it yields CSANDRGLTKNIQSF.

This clonotype has ten or more counts. This rearrangement joins TRBV20-1 to TRBJ2-7, with D possibly matching TRBD2 (6 bases). There are 12 residues in the CDR3. The germline V gene encodes CDR1 DFQATT and CDR2 SNEGSKA (reference sequence). CDR3 region: CSGGGRTNEQYF. The CDR3 nucleotides read TGCAGCGGTGGAGGGAGGACGAACGAGCAGTACTTC.

This clonotype was observed at least ten times. V gene TRBV7-6 combines with J gene TRBJ2-6, with unresolved D. The CDR3 loop spans 16 amino acids. Germline V CDR1 and CDR2: SGHVS, FNYEAQ. V was shortened by 5 bases and J by 1 base, with 12 bases between the two germline ends. The CDR3 sequence: CASSPSAVSGANVLTF. DNA for the CDR3: TGTGCCAGCAGCCCAAGCGCGGTATCTGGGGCCAACGTCCTGACTTTC.